Each of the 8 T cell receptor beta chains below was sequenced from the same sample in a study of shared clonotypes between healthy human individuals. Assay used: immunoSEQ multiplex PCR; TCRdb lists only in-frame clones, some missing. In the table there are over a million clones, around 78% of which are singletons. Sequenced sample: memory CD4+ T cells from PBMCs. Subset noted: CD45RA-negative fraction. The receptors were sampled from a man in his late teens or twenties in good health. Some clones in this sample may be carry-over from other donors' samples.

Comment on this clone: Within the sample, other DNA sequences also encode this same CDR3. This sequence joins TRBV5-1 and TRBJ2-3; the D gene could be TRBD1 or TRBD2 (6 bases each). CDR1 is SGHRS, CDR2 YFSETQ, per germline. The V end lost 0 bases, the J end lost 2 bases, and 10 bases lay between the germline ends. The CDR3 is 15 residues long. CDR3 in DNA: TGCGCCAGCAGCTTGGCCGGGGGCGACACAGATACGCAGTATTTT. Translating it yields CASSLAGGDTDTQYF. The full variable domain, with the rest looked up from reference TRBV5-1 and TRBJ2-3, is KAGVTQTPRYLIKTRGQQVTLSCSPISGHRSVSWYQQTPGQGLQFLFEYFSETQRNKGNFPGRFSGRQFSNSRSEMNVSTLELGDSALYLCASSLAGGDTDTQYFGPGTRLTVL.

In this sample, this clone turned up a few times. This chain uses TRBV6-1 with TRBJ2-3; the D gene could be TRBD1 or TRBD2 (5 bases each). Trimming left V 0 bases short and J 2 bases short, with 12 bases between. This CDR3 region has 16 residues. Germline loops: CDR1 MNHNS, CDR2 SASEGT. CDR3 region: CASSEAAGSATDTQYF. CDR3 coding DNA: TGTGCCAGCAGTGAAGCGGCAGGGAGTGCCACAGATACGCAGTATTTT.

The chain recombines TRBV6-6 with TRBJ2-7, with TRBD1 as a possible D gene (6 bases). Trimming shortened V by 4 bases and J by 3 bases, and 19 bases separated the two germline ends. CDR1 and CDR2 from the germline V gene are MNHNY and SVGAGI (reference sequence). This CDR3 region has 16 residues. CDR3 amino acids: CASSSGQPRSRYEQYF. CDR3 nucleotides: TGTGCCAGCAGTTCCGGACAGCCCCGTTCTCGCTACGAGCAGTACTTC.

J is TRBJ1-5 and V is TRBV28; TRBD1 agrees at 7 bases. CDR3 size: 22 residues. V lost 8 bases, J lost 0 bases, and 28 bases stayed unmatched. CDR1 is MDHEN and CDR2 is SYDVKM in the germline V gene. The DNA for the CDR3 is TGTGCCAGCCACGAGGGTCGTAAACAGGGGACCCGATTATTCGGTAGCAATCAGCCCCAGCATTTT. It translates to CASHEGRKQGTRLFGSNQPQHF.

In the case of this clone: Other DNA sequences from this sample encode an identical CDR3 as well. The chain joins TRBV7-2 to TRBJ2-7; tentatively, D is TRBD2 (5 bases). This CDR3 region has 12 residues. Germline-derived CDR1 and CDR2 are SGHTA and FQGNSA. The ends were cut back, 0 bases at V and 7 bases at J, with 7 bases in the middle. The CDR3 loop is CASSLARREQYF. Here the CDR3 DNA reads TGTGCCAGCAGCTTAGCGAGGAGGGAGCAGTACTTC.

This chain joins TRBV7-2 and TRBJ2-5; D may correspond to TRBD1 or TRBD2 (5 bases each). This CDR3 region has 14 residues. Germline V gene data show CDR1 as SGHTA and CDR2 as FQGNSA. V was shortened by 2 bases and J by 3 bases, with 10 bases between the two germline ends. CDR3 sequence (DNA): TGTGCCAGCAGCTTAACGAGGGGCGAAGAGACCCAGTACTTC. This sequence encodes CASSLTRGEETQYF.

The chain links TRBV6-5 to TRBJ2-7; 7 positions match TRBD2. This CDR3 is built from 15 residues. Germline loops: CDR1 MNHEY, CDR2 SVGAGI. The junction had 9 bases not matched to a gene; V was cut back by 5 bases and J by 2 bases. The CDR3, as DNA: TGTGCCAGCAGTCTAGGGAGGGCATTTGCCTACGAGCAGTACTTC. It is translated as CASSLGRAFAYEQYF.

About this clone itself: One junction end disagrees with the germline gene, perhaps due to a read error. The gene calls are TRBV5-1 and TRBJ2-7; D unclear. This CDR3 contains 14 residues. Germline V gene lookup returns CDR1 SGHRS and CDR2 YFSETQ. The CDR3 nucleotides read TGCGCCAGCAGCTTGGTCGGAACCTCCCACGAGCAGTACTTC. Amino acids: CASSLVGTSHEQYF.